This T cell receptor beta chain appears in the sequencing data of a study of human T cells and chemical hapten exposure. Described time point: patch test 1, 2 weeks after DPC sensitization. Specified treatment: therapeutic diphenylcyclopropenone sensitization with weekly scalp DPC. TCRdb fed the RACE reads into MiXCR, producing one record per CDR3 protein. The sample records 300,000 to 450,000 distinct CDR3 sequences, 4% to 5.5% being singletons. The sequence was obtained from a woman between 50 and 59 years old with alopecia areata. Some clones in this sample may be carry-over from other donors' samples. The source material was whole blood, sampled in connection with sensitization to the hapten diphenylcyclopropenone (DPC).

The CDR3 loop is CSARSRTSGGRDTQYF. The CDR3 region has the DNA TGCAGTGCTAGATCCCGGACTAGCGGGGGGAGAGATACGCAGTATTTT. The chain is built from TRBV20-1 and TRBJ2-3, with 14 bases identical to TRBD2. This CDR3 contains 16 residues. V lost 2 bases to trimming and J lost 5 bases; unmatched junction nucleotides: 6. The germline CDR1 and CDR2 sequences are DFQATT and SNEGSKA (reference sequence).